The 21 T cell receptor beta chains below were found in one sample sequenced in a study of shared clonotypes between healthy human individuals. The assay was immunoSEQ multiplex PCR, and TCRdb's table has in-frame clones only and misses some. The repertoire holds about 1.1 million clones, with roughly 74% as singletons. Material: memory CD4+ T cells from PBMCs. Subset denoted: CD45RA-negative fraction. The receptors here all came from a young man in good health. Some clones in this sample may be carry-over from other donors' samples.

Note on this clone: Other DNA sequences in this sample translate to the same CDR3. The chain's CDR3 is CASSPLADSGNTIYF. The DNA of the CDR3 is TGTGCCAGCTCACCCCTGGCGGACTCTGGAAACACCATATATTTT. This chain joins TRBV18 and TRBJ1-3, with D hard to call. The CDR3 has 15 residues. Germline CDR1 KGHSH, CDR2 LQKENI. V was cut by 3 bases and J by 0 bases, with 9 bases left in between.

CDR3 residues: CASSLHRQGTDTQYF. The CDR3 DNA is TGTGCCAGCAGCCTCCATCGACAGGGCACAGATACGCAGTATTTT. The chain has TRBV11-2 and TRBJ2-3; TRBD1 might be the D (6 bases). Trimming took off 5 bases at V and 1 base at J, with 13 bases between the two ends. The CDR3 sequence is 15 residues long. Germline V gives CDR1 SGHAT, CDR2 FQNNGV.

This chain links TRBV28 with TRBJ1-2, with 9 bases matching TRBD1. Germline V lookup: CDR1 MDHEN, CDR2 SYDVKM. Germline trimming cut 7 bases from V and 5 bases from J; bases unmatched to any gene: 11. The CDR3 extends over 15 amino acids. As DNA, the CDR3 is TGTGCCAGCAATCGACCGGGACAGGGACGATATGGCTACACCTTC. Residues: CASNRPGQGRYGYTF.

The table lists this clone with a count of one. V gene TRBV15 combines with J gene TRBJ1-4, with D perhaps TRBD1 (5 bases). The V gene's germline CDR1 is LNHNV and CDR2 YYDKDF (reference sequence). The V and J ends lost 1 base and 3 bases respectively, with 9 bases between them. The CDR3 runs to 15 residues. Here the CDR3 reads CATSRVRGSNEKLFF. CDR3 bases: TGTGCCACCAGCAGAGTTAGGGGATCTAATGAAAAACTGTTTTTT. Based on the CDR3 plus reference TRBV15 and TRBJ1-4, the full variable domain is DAMVIQNPRYQVTQFGKPVTLSCSQTLNHNVMYWYQQKSSQAPKLLFHYYDKDFNNEADTPDNFQSRRPNTSFCFLDIRSPGLGDTAMYLCATSRVRGSNEKLFFGSGTQLSVL.

The V and J genes are TRBV11-2 and TRBJ1-4, with a possible D match to TRBD1 (6 bases). The CDR3 is made up of 15 amino acids. Per the germline V gene, CDR1 is SGHAT and CDR2 is FQNNGV. V lost 2 bases, J lost 7 bases, and 14 bases lay in between. Written as DNA, the CDR3 is TGTGCCAGCAGCTTAAATATCAGGGGTGGTGAAAAACTGTTTTTT. It is translated as CASSLNIRGGEKLFF.

The gene calls are TRBV18 and TRBJ1-1; D may be TRBD1 (6 bases). V dropped 5 bases and J dropped 4 bases, with 14 bases sitting between them. CDR1 and CDR2 (germline): KGHSH, LQKENI. The CDR3 has 14 amino acids. The CDR3 reads CASSAQGGGTEAFF. DNA for the CDR3: TGTGCCAGCTCAGCACAGGGAGGGGGCACTGAAGCTTTCTTT. Drawing the rest from reference TRBV18 and TRBJ1-1, the complete variable domain is NAGVMQNPRHLVRRRGQEARLRCSPMKGHSHVYWYRQLPEEGLKFMVYLQKENIIDESGMPKERFSAEFPKEGPSILRIQQVVRGDSAAYFCASSAQGGGTEAFFGQGTRLTVV.

The chain uses TRBV28 and TRBJ2-1; no clear D gene. This CDR3 is 14 amino acids long. Germline V CDR1 and CDR2: MDHEN, SYDVKM. The V gene lost 6 bases and the J gene lost 8 bases, with 17 bases spanning the gap. CDR3 sequence reads: CASSLLFEPHEQFF. The DNA of the CDR3 is TGTGCCAGCAGCCTACTGTTCGAGCCACATGAGCAGTTCTTC.

This clone was recorded once. The chain links TRBV29-1 to TRBJ2-3; no clear D gene. V was trimmed by 4 bases and J by 6 bases, leaving 8 bases between them. CDR3 size: 11 residues. Germline lookup yields CDR1 SQVTM and CDR2 ANQGSEA. The CDR3 protein is CSVGIWDTQYF. In DNA, the CDR3 is TGCAGCGTTGGGATCTGGGATACGCAGTATTTT.

The chain combines TRBV28 with TRBJ2-5; 7 bases match TRBD2. The end of the DNA fits TRBJ2-7 better, so the J call may be wrong. CDR3 length equals 14 residues. Germline lookup yields CDR1 MDHEN and CDR2 SYDVKM. As DNA, the CDR3 is TGTGCCAGCAGTTTGGGGGACTACTCCTACGAGCAGTACTTC. Residues: CASSLGDYSYEQYF.

V is TRBV5-1 and J is TRBJ1-2; 9 bases match TRBD1. Trimming removed 4 bases from V and 3 bases from J; junction bases left unmatched: 4. From germline, CDR1 is SGHRS and CDR2 YFSETQ. This CDR3 contains 14 residues. CDR3 region: CASSGGTGHYGYTF. The CDR3 DNA is TGCGCCAGCAGCGGTGGGACAGGGCACTATGGCTACACCTTC.

This clone came up many times. The chain has TRBV11-1 and TRBJ1-4; D is uncertain. The CDR3 is 15 amino acids. Germline lookup yields CDR1 SGHAT and CDR2 FQDESV (reference sequence). V shed 5 bases and J shed 7 bases, with 17 bases lying between them. CDR3 residues: CASSASRGSGEKLFF. CDR3 coding DNA: TGTGCCAGCAGCGCAAGCAGAGGGAGCGGTGAAAAACTGTTTTTT.

The gene calls are TRBV15 and TRBJ1-5, with D uncertain. Germline lookup yields CDR1 LNHNV and CDR2 YYDKDF (reference sequence). V lost 0 bases and J lost 6, with 12 bases in between. The CDR3 totals 15 residues. CDR3 protein: CATSRDSKFSQPQHF. CDR3 nucleotides: TGTGCCACCAGCAGAGATAGCAAATTCAGTCAGCCCCAGCATTTT.

The chain joins TRBV19 to TRBJ2-6; D is perhaps TRBD1 (6 bases). V shed 9 bases and J shed 0 bases, with 18 bases lying between them. The CDR3 is made up of 17 amino acids. From germline, CDR1 is LNHDA and CDR2 SQIVND (reference sequence). The CDR3 coding sequence is TGTGCCAGCACCCAGGGGACCTCAGTCTCTGGGGCCAACGTCCTGACTTTC. Amino acids: CASTQGTSVSGANVLTF.

This clone was counted only a few times. The CDR3 coding sequence is TGTGCCAGCAGTTTATCGTGGGGGCGAGAAGCTTTCTTT. Translation gives CASSLSWGREAFF. The V gene is TRBV27, the J gene TRBJ1-1; D perhaps matches TRBD1 (6 bases). This CDR3 spans 13 amino acids. The germline gives CDR1 MNHEY, CDR2 SMNVEV (reference sequence). Trimming stripped 0 bases from V and 8 bases from J, with 10 bases between.

The CDR3 coding sequence is TGTGCCAGCAGCGTAGCGGGGACTAGGTCCCAAGAGACCCAGTACTTC. It translates to CASSVAGTRSQETQYF. This chain joins TRBV9 and TRBJ2-5, with 8 positions matching TRBD2. CDR3 length: 16 residues. V dropped 0 bases and J dropped 1; count of bases not matched to a gene: 5. Germline lookup yields CDR1 SGDLS and CDR2 YYNGEE.

Note on this clone: Additional DNA sequences in this sample encode the identical CDR3. The V and J genes are TRBV28 and TRBJ1-5; D remains unclear. CDR3 size: 11 residues. Per germline, CDR1 MDHEN and CDR2 SYDVKM. V lost 5 bases, J lost 2 bases, and 1 base lay in between. The CDR3 here is CASSGNQPQHF. The DNA of the CDR3 is TGTGCCAGCAGTGGCAATCAGCCCCAGCATTTT.

V usage is TRBV5-6 and J usage is TRBJ2-2; D unclear. Trimming left V 1 base short and J 4 bases short, with 5 bases between. The CDR3 spans 13 residues. Germline assignment: CDR1 SGHDT and CDR2 YYEEEE. In DNA, the CDR3 is TGTGCCAGCAGCTTGTGGCTCACCGGGGAGCTGTTTTTT. Translation gives CASSLWLTGELFF.

The chain has TRBV5-1 and TRBJ2-1; D possibly corresponds to TRBD1 (5 bases). CDR1 SGHRS and CDR2 YFSETQ come from the germline V gene. V was cut by 0 bases and J by 5 bases, with 18 bases left in between. There are 17 residues in the CDR3. CDR3 loop: CASSLAHMGRPDNEQFF. CDR3 bases: TGCGCCAGCAGCTTGGCTCATATGGGGCGGCCCGACAATGAGCAGTTCTTC.

With respect to this clone: Within the sample, other DNA sequences also encode this same CDR3. V and J are TRBV5-1 and TRBJ1-1, with no clear D. CDR1 is SGHRS and CDR2 is YFSETQ in the germline V gene. The CDR3 is made up of 13 amino acids. Trimming removed 0 bases from V and 3 bases from J, with 6 bases in between. DNA for the CDR3: TGCGCCAGCAGCTTGGGACGGGACACTGAAGCTTTCTTT. Amino acid sequence: CASSLGRDTEAFF.

The gene calls are TRBV9 and TRBJ2-5; 10 bases line up with TRBD2. The CDR3 runs to 16 residues. In germline, CDR1 is SGDLS, CDR2 YYNGEE. Trimming at V came to 4 bases and at J to 7 bases, leaving 13 bases not matched to a gene. This CDR3 reads CASSIDLAGDRGTQYF. The CDR3 DNA reads as TGTGCCAGCAGCATTGATCTAGCGGGAGACAGGGGGACCCAGTACTTC.

This clone was seen repeatedly, ten times or more. The rearrangement links TRBV19 to TRBJ2-1; tentatively, D is TRBD1 (6 bases). The CDR3 contains 13 residues. Trimming left V 3 bases short and J 7 bases short, with 10 bases between. Germline V gives CDR1 LNHDA, CDR2 SQIVND (reference sequence). The CDR3 bases are TGTGCCAGTAGTATCAAAACAGGGAATGAGCAGTTCTTC. Protein sequence: CASSIKTGNEQFF.